Following are 10 T cell receptor beta chains from one sample sequenced in a study of T cells expressing NK-cell markers. After re-calling the 5' RACE reads, TCRdb lists one entry per CDR3 protein, DNA absent. In all, the sample yields some 300,000 distinct CDR3 sequences. The material sequenced was blood T cells: a sorted CD56 or NKG2C T cell subset, CD4+ or CD8+ T cells, or bulk PBMC T cells (not recorded which). All receptors derive from a man aged 18 to 35 in good health.

The J gene is TRBJ2-1, the V gene TRBV24-1; TCRdb's assignment of TRBD1 cannot be checked, as there is no DNA. The CDR3 totals 13 residues. Per germline, CDR1 KGHDR and CDR2 SFDVKD. The CDR3 loop reads CATSDYRQGGRFF.

CDR3 in amino acids: CSVATRQKETQYF. The V and J genes are TRBV29-1 and TRBJ2-5; TCRdb proposes TRBD1, but this gene call is untestable without DNA. The CDR3 covers 13 residues. Germline V gene sequence: CDR1 SQVTM, CDR2 ANQGSEA.

This rearrangement joins TRBV18 to TRBJ1-4; TCRdb's D call of TRBD1 is untestable without DNA. CDR3 length: 18 residues. Germline V lookup: CDR1 KGHSH, CDR2 LQKENI. The CDR3 protein is CASSPPTTGGKANEKLFF.

This rearrangement joins TRBV5-1 to TRBJ2-2. Germline CDR1 reads SGHRS; CDR2 reads YFSETQ. The CDR3 sequence is 14 residues long. This chain's CDR3 is CASSLVPQNGELFF.

The chain joins TRBV18 to TRBJ2-6; the D gene TCRdb calls, TRBD2, cannot be checked with no DNA. Germline CDR1 is KGHSH and CDR2 is LQKENI. The CDR3 is 20 residues long. The CDR3 sequence is CASSPPGRPWGLSGANVLTF.

J is TRBJ2-5 and V is TRBV3-1. CDR1 is LGHDT, CDR2 YNNKEL, per germline (reference sequence). The CDR3 extends over 13 amino acids. CDR3 loop: CASSQGIQETQYF.

The chain employs TRBV20-1 and TRBJ2-1; TCRdb designates TRBD1, a call that cannot be tested without DNA. This CDR3 has 13 amino acids. Germline assignment: CDR1 DFQATT and CDR2 SNEGSKA (reference sequence). CDR3 region: CSASGGAVNEQFF.

This sequence joins TRBV7-2 and TRBJ2-1; the D call of TRBD2 rests on TCRdb alone, since no DNA is present to check it. CDR1 is SGHTA, CDR2 FQGNSA, per germline. The CDR3 sequence is 17 residues long. The CDR3 region is CASSVSLAGGSYNEQFF.

The chain employs TRBV12-3 or TRBV12-4 and TRBJ1-6. The CDR3 has 13 residues. CDR3 sequence: CASSWDENSPLHF.

This chain links TRBV6-5 with TRBJ2-3. Germline values: CDR1 MNHEY, CDR2 SVGAGI. This CDR3 has 17 amino acids. The CDR3 here is CASSYWVTGGRTDTQYF.